The entry below gives a single T cell receptor (beta chain) sequence along with its context. Its antigen is still unknown. No much larger clone exists at a distance of one base, and base qualities are not known. The sample originates from a study of blood T cells in healthy people across ages (dated by TCRdb to the mid-2010s). As for the study more broadly: In model experiments, template switching captured about one uniquely barcoded TCR beta cDNA molecule for every two T cells. Using deep sequencing normalized with unique cDNA molecular identifiers, the study measured how TCR beta repertoire diversity changes with age. The donors were divided into four age groups: young (average around 16 years), middle-aged (around 41), aged (approximately 62) and long-lived (82). To avoid experimental bias, donors of different ages were randomly spread across the sequencing lanes. Two additional independent replicas of 1 million unique cDNA reads from the same blood draw were analyzed for two donors (one aged 18 to 30 and one aged 80 or older). The investigation overall reported the following: Estimates of total diversity based on one million sequenced T cells were considered lower bounds and underestimates. Because profiling used bulk unsorted PBMCs, naive and antigen-experienced compartments could not be compared conclusively. Compared with the aged group, the long-lived group had more naive CD4+ T cells, fewer expanded clones and increased TCR diversity, a pattern suggesting age selection. Because the CMV infection status of the donors was unknown, age-related changes in expanded clonotypes may potentially have been confounded. Observed TCR beta diversity correlated strongly with the percentage of naive T cells measured by flow cytometry. As age increased, observed TCR beta diversity per million T cells dropped in a roughly linear way, and a significant reduction was already evident by age 40.

V loses 6 bases of germline sequence and J loses 12 bases, and the interval between the two ends is 17 bases. The CDR3 has 12 amino acids, counting the end cysteine and phenylalanine. Just the 36-base CDR3 DNA is kept, in frame starting at base 1. Library prep was done by 5' RACE. These reads were obtained on an Illumina HiSeq 2500. A second roughly 6 to 11 cycle PCR used a sample-barcoded 5' primer and a J-beta primer mix. Each TCR beta cDNA molecule received a unique molecular identifier from a template-switch 5' adaptor carrying 12 random nucleotides. Each sample yielded at least 2.5 million CDR3-containing paired-end reads. All of the RNA was converted into first-strand cDNA using the Mint cDNA synthesis kit, with a TRBC-specific oligonucleotide serving as the primer. All cDNA was treated with uracil-DNA glycosylase and then went through a first 18-cycle PCR with the universal primers M1SS and BC2_uni_R. As for the original processing: For normalization, 1 million high-quality reads were randomly selected from each sample, with every read carrying a distinct molecular identifier. Reads sharing molecular identifiers were discarded rather than binned into consensus sequences. MiTCR, with a Q25 quality threshold and the strictest error-elimination algorithm, was used for CDR3 identification, clonotype clustering and error correction. A nonparametric unseen species model with Euler transformation was used to estimate a lower bound on total TCR beta diversity. TCRdb trimmed public reads at Q25 via fastp, called clones via MiXCR and kept in-frame beta chains. CDR3 protein sequences are deduplicated, and each keeps its most common genes and DNA. These V and J calls are TCRdb output, not the study's own analysis. This sample is represented by about 570,000 distinct CDR3 sequences; roughly 29% of them were singletons. The ten largest clonotypes hold approximately 17% of the sample.

Donors were 40 or so systemically healthy Caucasian individuals from Russia aged roughly 6 to 90 years. Each donor gave ten milliliters of peripheral blood, drawn into EDTA-treated Vacutainer tubes. Ficoll-Paque density-gradient centrifugation was used to isolate PBMCs, with at least 7 million obtained per sample. Total RNA, at least 6 micrograms per sample, was extracted from PBMCs with Trizol reagent. For every donor, an aliquot of PBMCs went through flow cytometry to measure the percentages of naive CD45RAhigh/CD27high T cells. The source is a woman in her sixties or seventies in good health. Sequenced: blood. This receptor chain uses TRBV12-3 or TRBV12-4 and TRBJ1-2; TRBD1 is a possible D gene, resting on 6 matching bases. The nucleotides read TGTGCCAGCAGGTCCTCAGGGGTAGGCCACACCTTC. Translated, this is CASRSSGVGHTF.